Listed below are T cell receptor beta chains from one sample, sequenced in a study of T-cell memory formation after mild COVID-19. From the 5' RACE reads, TCRdb called clonotypes with MiXCR, one entry per CDR3 protein. The table records roughly 240,000 distinct CDR3 sequences, about 16% of them present only once. The sequenced sample was PBMCs or a T cell subset sorted from them (not recorded which). The receptors shown here come from an adult woman who had mild COVID-19 (a few samples of this study predate the infection). Cell type and time point are not known. Both conserved end residues are part of each CDR3. The D gene is left open where the match is weak. Only part of the rows carry a size: once, few, many, or a class if the clone is expanded.

j_call: TRBJ2-1; v_call: TRBV7-8; clone_size: few; d_call: -; cdr3_aa: CASSSRRDYNEQFF; cdr3_nt: TGTGCCAGCAGCTCACGCCGGGACTACAATGAGCAGTTCTTC
j_call: TRBJ1-4; v_call: TRBV7-9; clone_size: few; d_call: -; cdr3_aa: CASSSGPATNEKLFF; cdr3_nt: TGTGCCAGCAGCTCAGGTCCCGCAACTAATGAAAAACTGTTTTTT
j_call: TRBJ1-1; v_call: TRBV6-2/TRBV6-3; clone_size: -; d_call: -; cdr3_aa: CASRGGRTEAFF; cdr3_nt: TGTGCCAGCAGAGGGGGAAGAACTGAAGCTTTCTTT
j_call: TRBJ2-1; v_call: TRBV2; clone_size: few; d_call: -; cdr3_aa: CASIGRAYNEQFF; cdr3_nt: TGTGCCAGCATCGGCAGGGCATACAATGAGCAGTTCTTC
j_call: TRBJ1-1; v_call: TRBV11-2; clone_size: few; d_call: -; cdr3_aa: CASSPQRDLRNTEAFF; cdr3_nt: TGTGCCAGCAGCCCCCAACGGGACTTGAGGAACACTGAAGCTTTCTTT
j_call: TRBJ2-1; v_call: TRBV20-1; clone_size: once; d_call: TRBD2; cdr3_aa: CSARISAGVYYNEQFF; cdr3_nt: TGCAGTGCTAGGATCTCGGCGGGAGTCTACTACAATGAGCAGTTCTTC
j_call: TRBJ2-1; v_call: TRBV12-3/TRBV12-4; clone_size: medium-sized; d_call: -; cdr3_aa: CASSPRLVSSYNEQFF; cdr3_nt: TGTGCCAGCAGTCCTAGACTAGTGAGCTCCTACAATGAGCAGTTCTTC
j_call: TRBJ2-6; v_call: TRBV7-2; clone_size: -; d_call: -; cdr3_aa: CASSRSRGANVLTF; cdr3_nt: TGTGCCAGCAGTCGATCCCGGGGGGCCAACGTCCTGACTTTC
j_call: TRBJ2-1; v_call: TRBV23-1; clone_size: few; d_call: -; cdr3_aa: CASTIFNEQFF; cdr3_nt: TGCGCCAGCACCATTTTCAATGAGCAGTTCTTC
j_call: TRBJ2-7; v_call: TRBV20-1; clone_size: -; d_call: -; cdr3_aa: CSAKPGTPPYEQYF; cdr3_nt: TGCAGTGCAAAACCGGGAACTCCACCGTACGAGCAGTACTTC
j_call: TRBJ1-2; v_call: TRBV29-1; clone_size: -; d_call: TRBD1; cdr3_aa: CSVARTGYGYTF; cdr3_nt: TGCAGCGTTGCCCGGACAGGCTATGGCTACACCTTC
j_call: TRBJ2-7; v_call: TRBV18; clone_size: -; d_call: -; cdr3_aa: CASSPGEIYEQYF; cdr3_nt: TGTGCCAGCTCACCCGGCGAAATCTACGAGCAGTACTTC
j_call: TRBJ2-1; v_call: TRBV7-3; clone_size: -; d_call: TRBD2; cdr3_aa: CASSPILAAEQFF; cdr3_nt: TGTGCCAGCAGCCCCATACTAGCGGCCGAGCAGTTCTTC
j_call: TRBJ1-1; v_call: TRBV2; clone_size: -; d_call: -; cdr3_aa: CASGDYSAFF; cdr3_nt: TGTGCCAGCGGTGATTACTCAGCTTTCTTT
j_call: TRBJ2-2; v_call: TRBV3-1; clone_size: -; d_call: TRBD2; cdr3_aa: CASSQDLLLGLAGAGTGELFF; cdr3_nt: TGTGCCAGCAGCCAAGATCTCTTACTTGGGCTAGCGGGGGCCGGAACCGGGGAGCTGTTTTTT
j_call: TRBJ1-3; v_call: TRBV6-6; clone_size: -; d_call: TRBD1; cdr3_aa: CASSTPPGQGANTIYF; cdr3_nt: TGTGCCAGCAGTACTCCACCGGGACAGGGGGCAAACACCATATATTTT
j_call: TRBJ1-1; v_call: TRBV5-1; clone_size: few; d_call: -; cdr3_aa: CASSLGGARGVNTEAFF; cdr3_nt: TGCGCCAGCAGCTTGGGGGGGGCGCGTGGGGTGAACACTGAAGCTTTCTTT
j_call: TRBJ1-5; v_call: TRBV7-2; clone_size: -; d_call: -; cdr3_aa: CASSLGGFSNQPQHF; cdr3_nt: TGTGCCAGCAGCTTAGGAGGGTTTAGCAATCAGCCCCAGCATTTT
j_call: TRBJ1-5; v_call: TRBV24-1; clone_size: few; d_call: TRBD1; cdr3_aa: CATSRTGFQPQHF; cdr3_nt: TGTGCCACCAGTCGGACAGGGTTTCAGCCCCAGCATTTT
j_call: TRBJ2-1; v_call: TRBV7-2; clone_size: few; d_call: -; cdr3_aa: CASSLGTIQFF; cdr3_nt: TGTGCCAGCAGCTTAGGGACTATTCAGTTCTTC
j_call: TRBJ1-4; v_call: TRBV9; clone_size: few; d_call: TRBD1; cdr3_aa: CASSVAGTGGGTEKLFF; cdr3_nt: TGTGCCAGCAGCGTAGCCGGGACAGGGGGTGGTACTGAAAAACTGTTTTTT
j_call: TRBJ2-1; v_call: TRBV19; clone_size: many; d_call: -; cdr3_aa: CASTRDSSYNEQFF; cdr3_nt: TGTGCCAGTACTCGGGATAGCTCCTACAATGAGCAGTTCTTC
j_call: TRBJ2-1; v_call: TRBV15; clone_size: few; d_call: TRBD1; cdr3_aa: CATSRPGQGKDEQFF; cdr3_nt: TGTGCCACCAGCAGACCGGGACAGGGAAAGGATGAGCAGTTCTTC
j_call: TRBJ2-7; v_call: TRBV12-3/TRBV12-4; clone_size: -; d_call: -; cdr3_aa: CASSFSGSASYEQYF; cdr3_nt: TGTGCCAGCAGTTTTTCGGGATCAGCCTCCTACGAGCAGTACTTC
j_call: TRBJ1-1; v_call: TRBV18; clone_size: -; d_call: -; cdr3_aa: CASSPSGLEAFF; cdr3_nt: TGTGCCAGCTCACCGTCAGGGTTAGAAGCTTTCTTT
j_call: TRBJ1-2; v_call: TRBV20-1; clone_size: many; d_call: TRBD1; cdr3_aa: CSASKDRGPDGYTF; cdr3_nt: TGCAGTGCTAGCAAGGACAGGGGCCCGGATGGCTACACCTTC
j_call: TRBJ1-1; v_call: TRBV5-5; clone_size: -; d_call: -; cdr3_aa: CASSSLQGMNTEAFF; cdr3_nt: TGTGCCAGCAGCTCCCTACAGGGCATGAACACTGAAGCTTTCTTT
j_call: TRBJ2-7; v_call: TRBV5-1; clone_size: few; d_call: -; cdr3_aa: CASSLGSQGRNSYEQYF; cdr3_nt: TGCGCCAGCAGCTTGGGGTCCCAGGGCAGGAACTCCTACGAGCAGTACTTC
j_call: TRBJ1-1; v_call: TRBV18; clone_size: few; d_call: -; cdr3_aa: CASSPYGSQSTEAFF; cdr3_nt: TGTGCCAGCTCACCCTACGGGTCCCAGAGCACTGAAGCTTTCTTT
j_call: TRBJ2-3; v_call: TRBV10-3; clone_size: -; d_call: TRBD1; cdr3_aa: CAIKGQGGTDTQYF; cdr3_nt: TGTGCCATCAAAGGACAGGGAGGCACAGATACGCAGTATTTT
j_call: TRBJ1-6; v_call: TRBV20-1; clone_size: few; d_call: TRBD1; cdr3_aa: CSASPGQSNSPLHF; cdr3_nt: TGCAGTGCTTCCCCGGGACAGTCTAATTCACCCCTCCACTTT
j_call: TRBJ2-7; v_call: TRBV3-1; clone_size: -; d_call: -; cdr3_aa: CASSHQQGISYEQYF; cdr3_nt: TGTGCCAGCAGCCACCAGCAGGGGATCTCCTACGAGCAGTACTTC
j_call: TRBJ2-6; v_call: TRBV5-1; clone_size: many; d_call: -; cdr3_aa: CASSSTAGVSGANVLTF; cdr3_nt: TGCGCCAGCAGCTCGACAGCAGGGGTCTCTGGGGCCAACGTCCTGACTTTC
j_call: TRBJ1-5; v_call: TRBV12-3/TRBV12-4; clone_size: -; d_call: TRBD1; cdr3_aa: CASRETGAGNQPQHF; cdr3_nt: TGTGCCAGCAGGGAGACAGGGGCGGGTAATCAGCCCCAGCATTTT
j_call: TRBJ2-2; v_call: TRBV12-3/TRBV12-4; clone_size: -; d_call: -; cdr3_aa: CASSFGRPGELFF; cdr3_nt: TGTGCCAGCAGTTTCGGTCGTCCCGGGGAGCTGTTTTTT
j_call: TRBJ2-3; v_call: TRBV3-1; clone_size: -; d_call: TRBD2; cdr3_aa: CASSPGGGTTDTQYF; cdr3_nt: TGTGCCAGCAGCCCCGGCGGGGGGACCACAGATACGCAGTATTTT
j_call: TRBJ2-6; v_call: TRBV7-2; clone_size: few; d_call: TRBD1; cdr3_aa: CASRNPGQGSSGANVLTF; cdr3_nt: TGTGCCAGCAGGAATCCCGGACAGGGTTCCTCCGGGGCCAACGTCCTGACTTTC
j_call: TRBJ2-1; v_call: TRBV15; clone_size: -; d_call: TRBD2; cdr3_aa: CATSRGRKGQGTSGNINEQFF; cdr3_nt: TGTGCCACCAGCAGAGGACGAAAAGGGCAAGGGACTAGCGGAAATATAAATGAGCAGTTCTTC
j_call: TRBJ2-5; v_call: TRBV12-3/TRBV12-4; clone_size: many; d_call: TRBD2; cdr3_aa: CASSSLAGAHHF; cdr3_nt: TGTGCCAGCAGTTCGCTAGCGGGGGCCCATCACTTC
j_call: TRBJ1-6; v_call: TRBV25-1; clone_size: few; d_call: -; cdr3_aa: CASRSTMALHF; cdr3_nt: TGTGCCAGCAGATCGACTATGGCCCTCCACTTT
j_call: TRBJ2-7; v_call: TRBV6-5; clone_size: -; d_call: -; cdr3_aa: CASSYRAGYYEQYF; cdr3_nt: TGTGCCAGCAGTTACCGAGCGGGCTACTACGAGCAGTACTTC
j_call: TRBJ2-7; v_call: TRBV29-1; clone_size: -; d_call: -; cdr3_aa: CSVVLSHRDTAYEQYF; cdr3_nt: TGCAGCGTTGTCTTGTCCCACCGGGACACCGCCTACGAGCAGTACTTC
j_call: TRBJ2-7; v_call: TRBV5-6; clone_size: -; d_call: -; cdr3_aa: CASSLGRNYEQYF; cdr3_nt: TGTGCCAGCAGCTTGGGACGGAACTACGAGCAGTACTTC
j_call: TRBJ2-3; v_call: TRBV19; clone_size: few; d_call: TRBD2; cdr3_aa: CASSHQRDTDTQYF; cdr3_nt: TGTGCCAGTAGTCACCAGCGGGACACAGATACGCAGTATTTT
j_call: TRBJ1-4; v_call: TRBV11-2; clone_size: -; d_call: -; cdr3_aa: CASSVNREKLFF; cdr3_nt: TGTGCCAGCAGCGTAAACCGGGAAAAACTGTTTTTT
j_call: TRBJ2-4; v_call: TRBV5-1; clone_size: few; d_call: -; cdr3_aa: CASSPGSFGNIQYF; cdr3_nt: TGCGCCAGCAGTCCCGGATCATTCGGAAACATTCAGTACTTC
j_call: TRBJ1-1; v_call: TRBV5-6; clone_size: -; d_call: -; cdr3_aa: CASGRFDLDTEAFF; cdr3_nt: TGTGCCAGCGGCCGATTCGATTTAGACACTGAAGCTTTCTTT
j_call: TRBJ2-3; v_call: TRBV29-1; clone_size: -; d_call: TRBD2; cdr3_aa: CSVVAGGGTDTQYF; cdr3_nt: TGCAGCGTTGTAGCGGGAGGGGGCACAGATACGCAGTATTTT